This TCR beta chain was sequenced in a study of radiotherapy plus CTLA-4 blockade in lung cancer. CDR1 and CDR2 (germline): SGHVS, FQNEAQ. Trimming left V 1 base short and J 7 bases short, with 10 bases between. There are 13 residues in the CDR3. Sequencing was performed with immunoSEQ multiplex PCR; in TCRdb, only in-frame clones are kept and a portion is missing. In the table there are roughly 98,000 clones, over 75% of which are singletons. Overall study results and limits: Interferon-beta and early blood T cell clone dynamics reportedly predicted response best.

Concerning this clone: Its antigen is not identified.

The chain carries TRBV7-8 and TRBJ1-1; D gene uncertain. This receptor was obtained from a human donor with non-small cell lung cancer that progressed on radiotherapy plus ipilimumab. This specimen was peripheral blood, taken from a patient treated with radiotherapy plus ipilimumab. The CDR3 is CASSLVSGFEAFF. The CDR3 bases are TGTGCCAGCAGCTTAGTGTCGGGGTTTGAAGCTTTCTTT. Supplemented by reference TRBV7-8 and TRBJ1-1, the full variable domain reads GAGVSQSPRYKVAKRGQDVALRCDPISGHVSLFWYQQALGQGPEFLTYFQNEAQLDKSGLPSDRFFAERPEGSVSTLKIQRTQQEDSAVYLCASSLVSGFEAFFGQGTRLTVV.